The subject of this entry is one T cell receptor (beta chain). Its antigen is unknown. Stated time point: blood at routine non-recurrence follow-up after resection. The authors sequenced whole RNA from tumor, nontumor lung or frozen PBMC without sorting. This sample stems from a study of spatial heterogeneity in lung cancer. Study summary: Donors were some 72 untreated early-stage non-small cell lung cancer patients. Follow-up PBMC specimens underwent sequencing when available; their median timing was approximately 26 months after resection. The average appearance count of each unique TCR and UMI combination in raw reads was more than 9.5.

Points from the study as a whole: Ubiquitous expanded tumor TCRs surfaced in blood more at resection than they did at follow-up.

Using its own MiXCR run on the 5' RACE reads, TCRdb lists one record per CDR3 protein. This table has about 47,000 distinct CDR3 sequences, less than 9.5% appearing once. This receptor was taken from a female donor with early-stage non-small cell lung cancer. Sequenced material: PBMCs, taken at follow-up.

CDR3 DNA: TGTGCCAGCAGCCTACAACTTCGCCCCTCTGGGGCCAACGTCCTGACTTTC. Protein product: CASSLQLRPSGANVLTF. V usage is TRBV11-2 and J usage is TRBJ2-6; no firm D call. Germline V CDR1 and CDR2: SGHAT, FQNNGV. V was clipped by 5 bases and J by 0 bases, with 14 bases between them. The CDR3 length is 17 residues.